This T cell receptor (beta chain) stems from a study of blood T cells in healthy people across ages. Study context: About one barcoded beta molecule was captured per two T cells (by template switching). Regarding the study as a whole: Across the age range, TCR beta diversity per million T cells fell in a roughly linear way.

Primed by a sample-barcoded 5' primer and a J-beta primer mix, a second PCR proceeded for 7 to 11 cycles. From each sample, at least 2.5 million paired-end reads containing CDR3 were obtained. TCRdb reprocessed the 5' RACE reads via MiXCR and lists one record per CDR3 protein. The sample contains about 1.4 million distinct CDR3 sequences, 59% of which appear only once. V lost 3 bases to trimming and J lost 3 bases, with 22 bases between them. The germline V gene encodes CDR1 SGHTA and CDR2 FQGNSA. CDR3 length: 18 residues. A remark on this clonotype: What it binds is unknown.

Sample donors were healthy Caucasian individuals that came from Russia, aged roughly 6 to 95. The rearrangement joins TRBV7-2 to TRBJ2-3, with a tentative D call TRBD2 (6 bases). Sequencing was performed on blood. This sequence originates from a man aged 18 to 30 in good health. In DNA form, the CDR3 reads TGTGCCAGCAGCTTTACGGGTGGCGAGGCGGGAATTACAGATACGCAGTATTTT. It translates to CASSFTGGEAGITDTQYF.